This TCR beta chain was identified in a study of T cells in localized non-small cell lung cancer. V was shortened by 1 base and J by 0 bases, with 6 bases between the two germline ends. Germline values: CDR1 SQVTM, CDR2 ANQGSEA. The CDR3 spans 13 residues. Produced via immunoSEQ multiplex PCR; TCRdb's table is partial and in-frame only. The sample holds tens of thousands of clones, approximately 90% seen once. The TCR comes from a woman aged 35 to 70 with stage I lung adenocarcinoma. The chain links TRBV29-1 to TRBJ1-1; D ambiguous. Specimen: peripheral blood, collected before any cancer treatment. The CDR3 sequence: CSVEGRMNTEAFF. CDR3 coding DNA: TGCAGCGTTGAAGGTCGTATGAACACTGAAGCTTTCTTT.